A single sample is the source of the 27 T cell receptor beta chains below, sequenced in a study of blood T cell repertoires in COVID-19. Some clones are missing from TCRdb's copy, which holds only in-frame ones; the method was immunoSEQ multiplex PCR. The data contain 340,000 or so clones, about 86% of them seen just once; the ten biggest clones take up about 3%. The sequenced material came from peripheral blood. The receptor set was obtained from a man in his thirties or forties with active or convalescent COVID-19.

This clone has only one observation. V is TRBV27 and J is TRBJ1-1; possibly TRBD1 for D (6 bases). Germline V gene lookup returns CDR1 MNHEY and CDR2 SMNVEV (reference sequence). The V end lost 6 bases, the J end lost 3 bases, and 14 bases lay between the germline ends. CDR3 length equals 14 residues. CDR3 sequence (DNA): TGTGCCAGCAGGACGGGGGGGCCCTACACTGAAGCTTTCTTT. This encodes CASRTGGPYTEAFF.

The gene calls are TRBV2 and TRBJ2-3; a possible D gene is TRBD2 (6 bases). Trimming took off 4 bases at V and 4 bases at J, with 15 bases between the two ends. Per the germline V gene, CDR1 is SNHLY and CDR2 is FYNNEI. The CDR3 runs 15 residues. The DNA of the CDR3 is TGTGCCAGCAGTGCACAACTAGCAGTCGCAGATACGCAGTATTTT. It codes for CASSAQLAVADTQYF.

V is TRBV24-1 and J is TRBJ2-6, with a possible D match to TRBD1 (6 bases). Trimming shortened V by 7 bases and J by 2 bases, and 17 bases separated the two germline ends. CDR1 and CDR2 (germline): KGHDR, SFDVKD. The length of the CDR3 is 17 residues. CDR3 nucleotide sequence: TGTGCCACCAGCCCCCAGGGGATTCTGGCTGGGGCCAACGTCCTGACTTTC. Translated, it gives CATSPQGILAGANVLTF.

V gene TRBV5-6 combines with J gene TRBJ1-6; D is perhaps TRBD1 (6 bases). Trimming left V 2 bases short and J 11 bases short, with 14 bases between. Per the germline V gene, CDR1 is SGHDT and CDR2 is YYEEEE. The CDR3 is 14 amino acids. Written as DNA, the CDR3 is TGTGCCAGCAGCTTACGGACAGCCAACACACCCCTCCACTTT. Translation: CASSLRTANTPLHF.

This chain links TRBV6-6 with TRBJ2-1, with a tentative D call TRBD2 (5 bases). The germline V and J ends were trimmed by 2 bases and 9 bases, with 14 bases remaining between them. Germline V lookup: CDR1 MNHNY, CDR2 SVGAGI (reference sequence). The CDR3 covers 14 residues. The CDR3 coding sequence is TGTGCCAGCAGTTACCCCTCGGGATCCGCTGAGCAGTTCTTC. Residues: CASSYPSGSAEQFF.

The chain recombines TRBV20-1 with TRBJ2-7, with 9 bases aligning to TRBD2. CDR3 length: 14 residues. The trim removed 3 bases at V and 5 bases at J, leaving 8 bases unmatched. Germline assignment: CDR1 DFQATT and CDR2 SNEGSKA (reference sequence). The CDR3 nucleotides are TGCAGTGCTAGTAGCGGGAGTGATTCCGACGAGCAGTACTTC. It translates to CSASSGSDSDEQYF.

The sample holds one count of this clone. The rearrangement links TRBV28 to TRBJ2-7; 9 nucleotides line up with TRBD2. Germline loops: CDR1 MDHEN, CDR2 SYDVKM. The CDR3 is made up of 16 amino acids. With 2 bases clipped from V and 3 bases from J, the junction kept 8 bases outside the gene matches. The CDR3 nucleotides are TGTGCCAGCAGTTTAATAAGGCGGGAGGGTCTCTACGAGCAGTACTTC. Amino acid sequence: CASSLIRREGLYEQYF.

The genes are TRBV5-4 and TRBJ1-3; D perhaps matches TRBD1 (6 bases). The CDR3 loop spans 15 amino acids. Trimming shortened V by 4 bases and J by 9 bases, and 20 bases separated the two germline ends. The germline CDR1 and CDR2 sequences are SGHNT and YYREEE (reference sequence). The CDR3 loop is CASSRLDSARSTIYF. The CDR3 coding sequence is TGTGCCAGCAGCCGACTGGACAGCGCGAGAAGCACCATATATTTT.

This clone has more than one count but fewer than ten. This chain joins TRBV18 and TRBJ1-2; 8 bases fit TRBD1. There are 18 residues in the CDR3. The junction had 18 bases not matched to a gene; V was cut back by 4 bases and J by 5 bases. The V gene's germline CDR1 is KGHSH and CDR2 LQKENI. The CDR3 sequence: CASSLQDRDFISEYGYTF. The CDR3 region has the DNA TGTGCCAGCTCACTCCAGGACAGGGATTTTATTTCGGAGTATGGCTACACCTTC.

The CDR3 sequence: CASSYSTSGPSYEQYF. In nucleotides, the CDR3 is TGTGCCAGCAGTTACTCGACTAGCGGGCCCTCCTACGAGCAGTACTTC. The rearrangement links TRBV6-5 to TRBJ2-7; 10 bases agree with TRBD2. The V gene end was trimmed by 0 bases and the J gene end by 0 bases; junction bases not matched to a gene: 2. The CDR3 loop spans 16 amino acids. CDR1 and CDR2 (germline): MNHEY, SVGAGI.

This rearrangement joins TRBV9 to TRBJ2-1; TRBD2 is a possible D gene (7 bases). The CDR3 contains 13 residues. The germline gives CDR1 SGDLS, CDR2 YYNGEE. V lost 2 bases, J lost 9 bases, and 12 bases lay in between. The CDR3 protein is CASSVRGAGEQFF. In DNA, the CDR3 is TGTGCCAGCAGCGTTCGGGGGGCGGGTGAGCAGTTCTTC.

The chain uses TRBV6-5 and TRBJ1-2; maybe TRBD1 (6 bases). From germline, CDR1 is MNHEY and CDR2 SVGAGI. V lost 5 bases to trimming and J lost 6 bases, with 13 bases between them. The CDR3 contains 13 residues. The CDR3 DNA is TGTGCCAGCAGTCTAGGGGGAGTCGATGGCTACACCTTC. Amino acids: CASSLGGVDGYTF.

CDR3 amino acids: CAWKLWTSGRTDTQYF. The CDR3 nucleotides read TGTGCCTGGAAGTTATGGACTAGCGGGAGGACAGATACGCAGTATTTT. The V gene is TRBV30, the J gene TRBJ2-3; 14 bases fit TRBD2. V shed 4 bases and J 3 bases; nucleotides not matched to a gene: 6. This CDR3 is 16 amino acids long. The germline V gene has CDR1 GTSNPN and CDR2 SVGIG (reference sequence).

V gene TRBV7-9 combines with J gene TRBJ1-1, with 8 bases matching TRBD1. The ends lost 2 bases at V and 4 bases at J; junction bases unmatched: 6. The CDR3 covers 15 residues. Germline loops: CDR1 SEHNR, CDR2 FQNEAQ (reference sequence). CDR3 residues: CASSLITGGVTEAFF. CDR3 DNA sequence: TGTGCCAGCAGCTTAATCACAGGGGGTGTCACTGAAGCTTTCTTT.

This clone appeared a few times. This chain connects TRBV7-3 to TRBJ2-1; D may be TRBD2 (6 bases). Germline V gene data show CDR1 as SGHTA and CDR2 as FQGTGA. This CDR3 spans 17 amino acids. V gave up 8 bases and J gave up 0 bases, with 20 bases separating them. CDR3 sequence: CASPHWGGDLSYNEQFF. CDR3 bases: TGTGCCAGCCCACACTGGGGCGGGGACCTCTCCTACAATGAGCAGTTCTTC.

The rearrangement uses TRBV25-1 and TRBJ1-1, with a tentative D call TRBD1 (6 bases). The CDR3 covers 14 residues. CDR1 is MGHDK, CDR2 SYGVNS, per germline. V was cut by 7 bases and J by 1 base, with 13 bases left in between. In nucleotides, the CDR3 is TGTGCCAGCACGGGACAAAGCACGAACACTGAAGCTTTCTTT. This translates into CASTGQSTNTEAFF.

This chain joins TRBV7-9 and TRBJ2-5; the match to TRBD2 covers 8 bases. The CDR3 totals 12 residues. In germline, CDR1 is SEHNR, CDR2 FQNEAQ (reference sequence). Unmatched junction bases numbered 0, after V lost 6 bases and J lost 3 bases. CDR3 region: CASRTSEETQYF. The CDR3 DNA is TGTGCCAGCAGGACTAGCGAAGAGACCCAGTACTTC. Together with reference TRBV7-9 and TRBJ2-5, the CDR3 gives the full variable domain: DTGVSQNPRHKITKRGQNVTFRCDPISEHNRLYWYRQTLGQGPEFLTYFQNEAQLEKSRLLSDRFSAERPKGSFSTLEIQRTEQGDSAMYLCASRTSEETQYFGPGTRLLVL.

The chain uses TRBV3-1 (or the pseudogene TRBV3-2) and TRBJ1-2, with TRBD1 as a possible D gene (5 bases). In germline, CDR1 is LGHDT, CDR2 YNNKEL (reference sequence). V lost 4 bases, J lost 5 bases, and 11 bases lay in between. This CDR3 has 13 residues. This CDR3 is CASSPGGGYGYTF. The CDR3 coding sequence is TGTGCCAGCAGCCCCGGGGGAGGTTATGGCTACACCTTC.

V gene TRBV5-1 combines with J gene TRBJ1-1; 9 bases align to TRBD1. This CDR3 has 15 amino acids. The germline V gene encodes CDR1 SGHRS and CDR2 YFSETQ. V gave up 8 bases and J gave up 5 bases; unmatched junction bases: 13. CDR3 nucleotide sequence: TGCGCCAGTAGCGCCTTGGACAGGGGAGAAACTGAAGCTTTCTTT. This sequence encodes CASSALDRGETEAFF.

V gene TRBV18 combines with J gene TRBJ1-1; D not resolved. CDR1 is KGHSH and CDR2 is LQKENI in the germline V gene. This CDR3 has 14 amino acids. With 4 bases removed from V and 0 bases from J, the gap between germline ends came to 9 bases. DNA for the CDR3: TGTGCCAGCTCACTGGCATCCATGAACACTGAAGCTTTCTTT. As protein: CASSLASMNTEAFF.

The chain employs TRBV5-1 and TRBJ2-3; 14 nucleotides match TRBD2. Germline CDR1 and CDR2: SGHRS and YFSETQ. The CDR3 has 16 amino acids. Trimming cost V 4 bases and J 4 bases; bases outside gene matches: 5. The CDR3 is CASSRTSGGNADTQYF. In DNA form, the CDR3 reads TGCGCCAGCAGCAGGACTAGCGGGGGGAACGCAGATACGCAGTATTTT. The full variable domain, rest sourced from reference TRBV5-1 and TRBJ2-3, is KAGVTQTPRYLIKTRGQQVTLSCSPISGHRSVSWYQQTPGQGLQFLFEYFSETQRNKGNFPGRFSGRQFSNSRSEMNVSTLELGDSALYLCASSRTSGGNADTQYFGPGTRLTVL.

The chain uses TRBV28 and TRBJ1-4; possible D gene TRBD1, 6 bases. CDR3 size: 15 residues. V lost 2 bases, J lost 5 bases, and 12 bases lay in between. Germline values: CDR1 MDHEN, CDR2 SYDVKM. The CDR3 reads CASSLVQGWNEKLFF. CDR3 bases: TGTGCCAGCAGTTTAGTACAGGGATGGAATGAAAAACTGTTTTTT.

This clone was seen just once. V and J are TRBV6-5 and TRBJ2-1; D uncertain. The CDR3 consists of 12 residues. V gave up 5 bases and J gave up 2 bases, with 4 bases separating them. Per germline, CDR1 MNHEY and CDR2 SVGAGI. The CDR3: CASSTAYNEQFF. CDR3 DNA sequence: TGTGCCAGCAGTACAGCCTACAATGAGCAGTTCTTC.

The rearrangement links TRBV29-1 to TRBJ1-4; D unclear. Germline CDR1 reads SQVTM; CDR2 reads ANQGSEA. V lost 4 bases, J lost 5 bases, and 5 bases lay in between. The CDR3 consists of 11 residues. The chain's CDR3 is CSVALNEKLFF. Written as DNA, the CDR3 is TGCAGCGTTGCTCTCAATGAAAAACTGTTTTTT.

This chain links TRBV25-1 with TRBJ1-1; no reliable D call. CDR3 length equals 10 residues. Looked up from germline, CDR1 is MGHDK and CDR2 is SYGVNS. The V and J ends lost 6 bases and 9 bases respectively, with 8 bases between them. In DNA, the CDR3 is TGTGCCAGCAGAGACAAGAAAGCTTTCTTT. Residues: CASRDKKAFF.

This chain connects TRBV10-3 to TRBJ1-4; 10 positions match TRBD1. The V and J ends lost 0 bases and 5 bases, in that order; junction bases with no gene match: 6. Germline assignment: CDR1 ENHRY and CDR2 SYGVKD. The CDR3 consists of 17 residues. CDR3 protein: CAISESGTGEGNEKLFF. The CDR3 nucleotides read TGTGCCATCAGTGAGTCTGGGACAGGGGAAGGAAATGAAAAACTGTTTTTT.

The rearrangement uses TRBV7-9 and TRBJ2-1; D call uncertain. Trimming left V 0 bases short and J 2 bases short, with 14 bases between. The CDR3 runs to 17 residues. In germline, CDR1 is SEHNR, CDR2 FQNEAQ (reference sequence). This CDR3 reads CASSLANLPFPYNEQFF. The CDR3 coding sequence is TGTGCCAGCAGCTTAGCGAACCTACCATTTCCCTACAATGAGCAGTTCTTC.